The count of the clone carrying this TCR beta chain is one. The antigen is unknown. These data belong to a study of vaccination and CD4 T cells after COVID-19. CDR3 length equals 15 residues. Trimming took off 5 bases at V and 1 base at J, with 15 bases between the two ends. CDR1 is SGHTA, CDR2 FQGNSA, per germline. With the Oncomine TCR Beta short-read assay, DNA from cultured CD4+ T cells was sequenced. Genomic DNA was isolated from CD4+ T cells that had been cultured. TCRdb re-called the PCR reads through MiXCR, storing one row per CDR3 protein. The sample comprises approximately 19,000 distinct CDR3 sequences, 78% of which are singletons, and about 17% rests with the top ten. Treatment denoted: roughly 10-day PBMC culture with coronavirus spike peptide pools or control peptides (ViraFEST assay). Negative nucleocapsid antibodies before and after vaccination showed no prior SARS-CoV-2 infection in healthy vaccine recipients.

The source material was CD4+ T cells from blood, cultured in vitro, sampled after SARS-CoV-2 vaccination. V gene TRBV7-2 combines with J gene TRBJ2-7, with D tentatively TRBD2 (7 bases). This sequence originates from a human donor who received a COVID-19 vaccine. The CDR3 DNA follows: TGTGCCAGCAGCCCCGAAGGGGGGGAGTCCTACGAGCAGTACTTC. Amino acid sequence: CASSPEGGESYEQYF.